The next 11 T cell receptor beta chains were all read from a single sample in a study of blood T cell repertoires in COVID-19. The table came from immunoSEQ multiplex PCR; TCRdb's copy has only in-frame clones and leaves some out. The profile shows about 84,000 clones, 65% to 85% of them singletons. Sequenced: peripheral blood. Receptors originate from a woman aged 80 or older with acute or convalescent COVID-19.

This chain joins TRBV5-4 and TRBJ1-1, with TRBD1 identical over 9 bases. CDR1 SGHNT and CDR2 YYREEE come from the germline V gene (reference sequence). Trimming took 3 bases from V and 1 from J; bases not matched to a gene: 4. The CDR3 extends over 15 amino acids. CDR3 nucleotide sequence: TGTGCCAGCAGCTCGACGGGACAGGGGAACACTGAAGCTTTCTTT. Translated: CASSSTGQGNTEAFF.

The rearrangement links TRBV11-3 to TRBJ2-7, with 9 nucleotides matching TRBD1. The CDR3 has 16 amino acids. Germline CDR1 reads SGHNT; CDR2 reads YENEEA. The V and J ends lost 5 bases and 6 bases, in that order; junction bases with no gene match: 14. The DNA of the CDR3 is TGTGCCAGCAGCACGGACAGGGGATCAGTCCGGGCCGAGCAGTACTTC. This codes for CASSTDRGSVRAEQYF.

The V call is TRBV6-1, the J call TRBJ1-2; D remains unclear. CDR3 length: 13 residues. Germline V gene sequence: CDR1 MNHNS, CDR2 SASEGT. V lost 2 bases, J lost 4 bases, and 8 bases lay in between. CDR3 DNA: TGTGCCAGCAGTGAACCGGGAAGCTATGGCTACACCTTC. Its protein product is CASSEPGSYGYTF.

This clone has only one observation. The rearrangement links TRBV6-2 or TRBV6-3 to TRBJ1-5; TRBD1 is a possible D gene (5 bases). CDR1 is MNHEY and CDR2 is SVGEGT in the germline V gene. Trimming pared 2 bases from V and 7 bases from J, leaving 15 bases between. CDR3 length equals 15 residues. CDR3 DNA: TGTGCCAGCAGTTACATGGGGGGAGAGAGCCAGCCCCAGCATTTT. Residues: CASSYMGGESQPQHF.

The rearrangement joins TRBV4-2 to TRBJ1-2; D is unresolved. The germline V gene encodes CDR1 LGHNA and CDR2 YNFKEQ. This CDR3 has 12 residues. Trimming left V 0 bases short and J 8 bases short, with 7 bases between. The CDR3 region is CASSQDGGGYTF. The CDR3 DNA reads TGTGCCAGCAGCCAAGATGGAGGCGGCTACACCTTC.

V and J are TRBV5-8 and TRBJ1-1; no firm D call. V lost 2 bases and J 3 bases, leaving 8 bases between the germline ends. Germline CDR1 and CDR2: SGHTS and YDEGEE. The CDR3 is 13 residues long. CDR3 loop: CASSLERDTEAFF. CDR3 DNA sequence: TGTGCCAGCAGCTTAGAGAGGGACACTGAAGCTTTCTTT.

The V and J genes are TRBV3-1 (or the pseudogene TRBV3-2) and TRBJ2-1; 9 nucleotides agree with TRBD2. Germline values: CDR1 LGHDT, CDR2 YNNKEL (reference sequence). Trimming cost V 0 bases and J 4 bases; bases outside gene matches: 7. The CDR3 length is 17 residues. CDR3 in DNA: TGTGCCAGCAGCCAAGATAAGACTAGCGGAACTTACAATGAGCAGTTCTTC. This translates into CASSQDKTSGTYNEQFF.

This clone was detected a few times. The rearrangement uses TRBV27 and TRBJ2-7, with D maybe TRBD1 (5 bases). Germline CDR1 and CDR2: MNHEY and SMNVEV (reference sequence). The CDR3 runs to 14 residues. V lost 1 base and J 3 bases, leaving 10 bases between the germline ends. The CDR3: CASSLYGRVYEQYF. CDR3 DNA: TGTGCCAGCAGTTTATACGGCAGGGTCTACGAGCAGTACTTC.

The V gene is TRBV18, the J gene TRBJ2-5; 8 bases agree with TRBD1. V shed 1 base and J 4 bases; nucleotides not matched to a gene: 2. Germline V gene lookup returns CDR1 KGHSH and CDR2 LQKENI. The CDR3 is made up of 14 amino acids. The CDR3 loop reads CASSPLQGGETQYF. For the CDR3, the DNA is TGTGCCAGCTCACCACTACAGGGGGGAGAGACCCAGTACTTC.

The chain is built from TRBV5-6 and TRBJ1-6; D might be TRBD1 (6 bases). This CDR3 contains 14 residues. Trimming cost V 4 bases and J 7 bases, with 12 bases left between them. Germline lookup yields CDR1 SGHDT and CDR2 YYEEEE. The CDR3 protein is CASSLPGQNSPLHF. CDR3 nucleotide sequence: TGTGCCAGCAGCCTACCGGGACAAAATTCACCCCTCCACTTT. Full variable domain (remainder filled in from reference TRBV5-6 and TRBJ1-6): DAGVTQSPTHLIKTRGQQVTLRCSPKSGHDTVSWYQQALGQGPQFIFQYYEEEERQRGNFPDRFSGHQFPNYSSELNVNALLLGDSALYLCASSLPGQNSPLHFGNGTRLTVT.

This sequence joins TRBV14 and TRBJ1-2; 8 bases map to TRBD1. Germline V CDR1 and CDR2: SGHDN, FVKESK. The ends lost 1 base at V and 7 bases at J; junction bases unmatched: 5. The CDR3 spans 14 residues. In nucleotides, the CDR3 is TGTGCCAGCAGCCAAGCGAGCAGGGGGCCTGGCTACACCTTC. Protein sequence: CASSQASRGPGYTF.